This TCR beta chain was sequenced for a study of ipilimumab plus nivolumab after autologous stem cell transplantation. Background on the study: Patients received a median of about five ipilimumab and roughly eight nivolumab doses. Regarding the study as a whole: TCR repertoire, Treg phenotype and gut microbiota reportedly support more study of this approach.

The V end lost 6 bases, the J end lost 0 bases, and 11 bases lay between the germline ends. There are 14 residues in the CDR3. Looked up from germline, CDR1 is MGHRA and CDR2 is YSYEKL. Patients got ipilimumab 1 mg/kg beginning 14 to 28 days post-transplant. Notes on this clone: No antigen is known for it.

The repertoire was sequenced with immunoSEQ multiplex PCR; TCRdb's copy has only in-frame clones and lacks some. The repertoire includes some 19,000 clones, about four fifths of them detected once, and about 6.4% sits in the top ten. The TCR comes from a male donor with diffuse large B-cell lymphoma. The chain is built from TRBV4-1 and TRBJ1-1, with D possibly matching TRBD1 (5 bases). Specimen: PBMCs, collected in a trial of ipilimumab plus nivolumab as post-transplant consolidation. Here the CDR3 reads CASSDQGLNTEAFF. CDR3 DNA: TGCGCCAGCAGTGATCAGGGATTGAACACTGAAGCTTTCTTT.